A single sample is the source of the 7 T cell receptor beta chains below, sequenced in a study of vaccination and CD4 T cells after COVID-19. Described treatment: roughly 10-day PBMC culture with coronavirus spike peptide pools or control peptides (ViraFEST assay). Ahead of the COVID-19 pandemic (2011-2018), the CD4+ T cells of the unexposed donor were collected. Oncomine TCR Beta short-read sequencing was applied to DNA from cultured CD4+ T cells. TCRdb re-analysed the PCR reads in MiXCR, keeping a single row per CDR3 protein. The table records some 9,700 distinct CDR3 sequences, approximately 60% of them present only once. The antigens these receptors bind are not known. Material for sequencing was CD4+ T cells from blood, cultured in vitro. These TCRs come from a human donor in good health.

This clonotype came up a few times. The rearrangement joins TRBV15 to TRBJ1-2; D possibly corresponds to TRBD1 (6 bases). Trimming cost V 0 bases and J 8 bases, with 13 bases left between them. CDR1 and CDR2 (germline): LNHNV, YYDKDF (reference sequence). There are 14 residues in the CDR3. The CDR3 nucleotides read TGTGCCACCAGCAGAGATCGACAGGTGAGGGGCTACACCTTC. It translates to CATSRDRQVRGYTF.

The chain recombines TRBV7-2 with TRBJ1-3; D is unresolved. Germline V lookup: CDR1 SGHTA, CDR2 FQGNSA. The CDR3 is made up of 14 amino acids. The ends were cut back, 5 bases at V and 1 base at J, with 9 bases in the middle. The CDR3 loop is CASSPLASGNTIYF. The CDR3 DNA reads TGTGCCAGCAGCCCATTGGCTTCTGGAAACACCATATATTTT. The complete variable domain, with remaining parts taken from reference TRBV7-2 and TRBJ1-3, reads GAGVSQSPSNKVTEKGKDVELRCDPISGHTALYWYRQSLGQGLEFLIYFQGNSAPDKSGLPSDRFSAERTGGSVSTLTIQRTQQEDSAVYLCASSPLASGNTIYFGEGSWLTVV.

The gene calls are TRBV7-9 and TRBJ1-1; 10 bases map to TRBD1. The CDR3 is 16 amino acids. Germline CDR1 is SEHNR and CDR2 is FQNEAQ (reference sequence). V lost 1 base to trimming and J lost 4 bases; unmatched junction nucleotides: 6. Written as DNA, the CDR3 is TGTGCCAGCAGCTTAGATAGGGGACAGGGGCTCACTGAAGCTTTCTTT. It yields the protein CASSLDRGQGLTEAFF.

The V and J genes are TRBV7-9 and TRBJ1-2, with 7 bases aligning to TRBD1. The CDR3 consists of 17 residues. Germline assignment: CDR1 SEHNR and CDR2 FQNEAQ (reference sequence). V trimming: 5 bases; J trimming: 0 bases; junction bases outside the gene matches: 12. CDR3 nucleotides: TGTGCCAGCAGCCTGCTCCAGACAGGGTCTCCTAACTATGGCTACACCTTC. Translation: CASSLLQTGSPNYGYTF.

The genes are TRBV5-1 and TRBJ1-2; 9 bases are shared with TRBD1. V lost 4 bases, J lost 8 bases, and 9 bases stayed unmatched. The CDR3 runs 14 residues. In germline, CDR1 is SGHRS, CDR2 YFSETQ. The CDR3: CASSLGQGLDGYTF. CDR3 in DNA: TGCGCCAGCAGCCTGGGACAGGGTTTGGACGGCTACACCTTC.

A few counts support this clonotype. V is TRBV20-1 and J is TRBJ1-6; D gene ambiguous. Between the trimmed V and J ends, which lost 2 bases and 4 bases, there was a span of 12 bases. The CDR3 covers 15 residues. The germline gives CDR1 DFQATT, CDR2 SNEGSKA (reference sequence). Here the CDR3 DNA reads TGCAGTGCTAGACCCCCCTCAGGTTATAATTCACCCCTCCACTTT. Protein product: CSARPPSGYNSPLHF.

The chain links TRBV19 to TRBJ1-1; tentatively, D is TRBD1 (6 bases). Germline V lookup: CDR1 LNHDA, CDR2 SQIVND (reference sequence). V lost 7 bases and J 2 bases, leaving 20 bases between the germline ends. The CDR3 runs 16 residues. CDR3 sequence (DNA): TGTGCCAGTAAAACCCTCGCCGGGGGGCCTAACACTGAAGCTTTCTTT. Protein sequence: CASKTLAGGPNTEAFF.